Below, one T cell receptor (beta chain) is given with its context. The antigen is undetermined. The ends were cut back, 2 bases at V and 1 base at J, with 12 bases in the middle. The CDR3 runs 16 residues. This sample is part of a study of T cells in Graves' hyperthyroidism and ophthalmopathy. Study-wide points: From stable hyperthyroidism, ophthalmopathy was set apart by a 13 V-J model. Before onset, by a median of around 6.4 months, the model predicted ophthalmopathy.

The TCR beta CDR3 regions underwent amplification using RNA transcripts as the source. First-round RT-PCR with HTBI primers amplified the TCR CDR3 region. TCRdb itself ran the multiplex PCR reads through MiXCR, one entry per CDR3 protein. The sample shows roughly 800,000 distinct CDR3 sequences, approximately 40% of them seen only once. Sequencing was performed on blood. This TCR was sampled from a man between 18 and 35 years old with Graves' hyperthyroidism. V is TRBV12-3 or TRBV12-4 and J is TRBJ1-5; tentatively, D is TRBD1 (6 bases). CDR3 residues: CASSLTGGLSNQPQHF. CDR3 DNA: TGTGCCAGCAGTTTAACGGGGGGGCTCAGCAATCAGCCCCAGCATTTT.